Here is one T cell receptor (beta chain) with its context. The CDR3 runs 14 residues. V dropped 0 bases and J dropped 6 bases, with 9 bases sitting between them. Germline V lookup: CDR1 SGHTA, CDR2 FQGNSA. TCRdb keeps only in-frame clones here, not all; method: immunoSEQ multiplex PCR. The data show 39,000 or so clones, roughly 90% seen once. This sample was taken from a study of OX40 agonist ivuxolimab in advanced cancers. The sample was CD4+ or CD8+ T cells sorted from blood, taken in a trial of the OX40 agonist ivuxolimab. The TCR was taken from an adult with an advanced solid tumor such as melanoma, head and neck, liver or kidney cancer. The J gene is TRBJ1-5, the V gene TRBV7-2; D not resolved. Here the CDR3 reads CASSLAKQVQPQHF. The CDR3 DNA follows: TGTGCCAGCAGCTTAGCCAAGCAGGTTCAGCCCCAGCATTTT.